This entry lists 18 T cell receptor beta chains sequenced from one sample in a study of blood T cell repertoires in COVID-19. Profiled with immunoSEQ multiplex PCR; TCRdb holds only in-frame clones, not every one. The sample shows about 160,000 clones, under 85% of them seen only once. The source material was peripheral blood. Receptors were obtained from a man between 65 and 79 years old who had recovered from COVID-19.

The chain combines TRBV5-1 with TRBJ2-5, with 10 bases fitting TRBD1. In germline, CDR1 is SGHRS, CDR2 YFSETQ. Unmatched junction bases numbered 10, after V lost 4 bases and J lost 7 bases. The CDR3 loop spans 15 amino acids. This CDR3 reads CASSKTTGGSGTQYF. CDR3 in DNA: TGCGCCAGCAGCAAGACGACAGGGGGCAGTGGGACCCAGTACTTC.

This sequence joins TRBV5-4 and TRBJ2-5, with D perhaps matching TRBD2 (6 bases). Trimming took off 2 bases at V and 1 base at J, with 18 bases between the two ends. This CDR3 spans 17 amino acids. Germline V gene sequence: CDR1 SGHNT, CDR2 YYREEE (reference sequence). The CDR3 DNA sequence: TGTGCCAGCAGCTTACCCGGGACTTACTCTTTCCAAGAGACCCAGTACTTC. Protein: CASSLPGTYSFQETQYF.

This clone appeared a few times. The same CDR3 arises from other DNA sequences in this sample as well. The chain combines TRBV15 with TRBJ2-1, with 10 bases identical to TRBD1. Trimming removed 3 bases from V and 7 bases from J; junction bases left unmatched: 0. Germline CDR1 is LNHNV and CDR2 is YYDKDF (reference sequence). This CDR3 has 13 amino acids. The CDR3 protein is CATSRGQGNEQFF. The CDR3 bases are TGTGCCACCAGCAGGGGACAGGGGAATGAGCAGTTCTTC. Full variable domain (missing parts from reference TRBV15 and TRBJ2-1): DAMVIQNPRYQVTQFGKPVTLSCSQTLNHNVMYWYQQKSSQAPKLLFHYYDKDFNNEADTPDNFQSRRPNTSFCFLDIRSPGLGDTAMYLCATSRGQGNEQFFGPGTRLTVL.

This clone showed up many times. This chain connects TRBV6-1 to TRBJ1-5; no clear D gene. Germline V gene data show CDR1 as MNHNS and CDR2 as SASEGT. CDR3 length: 15 amino acids. V lost 0 bases and J 7 bases, leaving 13 bases between the germline ends. CDR3 in amino acids: CASSEARGGEQPQHF. CDR3 DNA sequence: TGTGCCAGCAGTGAAGCGCGCGGTGGCGAACAGCCCCAGCATTTT.

The V gene is TRBV28, the J gene TRBJ2-6, with TRBD1 as a possible D gene (6 bases). The germline gives CDR1 MDHEN, CDR2 SYDVKM. This CDR3 has 15 amino acids. With 6 bases removed from V and 2 bases from J, the gap between germline ends came to 11 bases. In nucleotides, the CDR3 is TGTGCCAGCAGCCGAAACAGGGCTGGGGCCAACGTCCTGACTTTC. This sequence encodes CASSRNRAGANVLTF. Based on the CDR3 plus reference TRBV28 and TRBJ2-6, the full variable domain is DVKVTQSSRYLVKRTGEKVFLECVQDMDHENMFWYRQDPGLGLRLIYFSYDVKMKEKGDIPEGYSVSREKKERFSLILESASTNQTSMYLCASSRNRAGANVLTFGAGSRLTVL.

The chain combines TRBV7-2 with TRBJ2-2, with 12 nucleotides matching TRBD2. This CDR3 region has 16 residues. The V gene end was trimmed by 2 bases and the J gene end by 4 bases; junction bases not matched to a gene: 2. Germline loops: CDR1 SGHTA, CDR2 FQGNSA. Here the CDR3 DNA reads TGTGCCAGCAGCTTACTAGCGGGAGGGACCACCGGGGAGCTGTTTTTT. Translation: CASSLLAGGTTGELFF.

The chain has TRBV10-2 and TRBJ2-4; 10 positions match TRBD1. Trimming at V came to 6 bases and at J to 1 base, leaving 3 bases not matched to a gene. This CDR3 spans 15 amino acids. CDR1 and CDR2 (germline): WSHSY, SAAADI. The CDR3 sequence: CASRPGQGAKNIQYF. The CDR3 nucleotides are TGCGCCAGCAGACCGGGACAGGGGGCCAAAAACATTCAGTACTTC.

The chain couples TRBV7-9 to TRBJ2-1; 12 bases are a match to TRBD2. V shed 8 bases, J shed 8 bases, and the junction held 13 bases outside the gene matches. There are 16 residues in the CDR3. CDR1 and CDR2 (germline): SEHNR, FQNEAQ (reference sequence). The DNA for the CDR3 is TGTGCCAGCGGACCAGCTAGCGGGAGGGCCGGTGATGAGCAGTTCTTC. It is translated as CASGPASGRAGDEQFF.

This clone was counted a few times. J is TRBJ1-1 and V is TRBV6-5, with no clear D. Germline-derived CDR1 and CDR2 are MNHEY and SVGAGI. This CDR3 is 15 amino acids long. V lost 6 bases, J lost 0 bases, and 14 bases lay in between. The CDR3 region is CASRPFSTVNTEAFF. The CDR3 DNA follows: TGTGCCAGCAGACCCTTTTCTACTGTGAACACTGAAGCTTTCTTT.

This chain joins TRBV25-1 and TRBJ2-2; the match to TRBD2 covers 8 bases. Germline V gene data show CDR1 as MGHDK and CDR2 as SYGVNS. There are 15 residues in the CDR3. V dropped 5 bases and J dropped 4; count of bases not matched to a gene: 6. The CDR3 region is CASSNGRAVTGELFF. CDR3 DNA sequence: TGTGCCAGCAGTAACGGGAGGGCCGTCACCGGGGAGCTGTTTTTT.

The rearrangement joins TRBV5-1 to TRBJ2-3; TRBD2 aligns across 7 bases. The CDR3 totals 16 residues. Germline V gene lookup returns CDR1 SGHRS and CDR2 YFSETQ. V gave up 7 bases and J gave up 2 bases; unmatched junction bases: 13. The DNA of the CDR3 is TGCGCCAGCCACTTAGGGGCTAGCGGAGCCACAGATACGCAGTATTTT. Protein sequence: CASHLGASGATDTQYF.

This rearrangement joins TRBV19 to TRBJ2-5; TRBD2 aligns across 7 bases. Trimming took 4 bases from V and 2 from J; bases not matched to a gene: 10. The CDR3 has 16 amino acids. The germline gives CDR1 LNHDA, CDR2 SQIVND (reference sequence). The CDR3 here is CASSRFRAGHQETQYF. In DNA form, the CDR3 reads TGTGCCAGTAGTAGATTTAGAGCGGGGCATCAAGAGACCCAGTACTTC.

The rearrangement uses TRBV18 and TRBJ2-5, with a tentative D call TRBD1 (5 bases). Germline loops: CDR1 KGHSH, CDR2 LQKENI. This CDR3 is built from 16 residues. V was cut by 4 bases and J by 3 bases, with 18 bases left in between. The CDR3 is CASSLTPLAGKETQYF. In DNA, the CDR3 is TGTGCCAGCTCACTAACCCCTCTGGCAGGGAAAGAGACCCAGTACTTC.

CDR3 sequence reads: CATTTGRGVSYNEQFF. The CDR3 nucleotides are TGTGCCACCACTACGGGGAGGGGGGTCTCCTACAATGAGCAGTTCTTC. V usage is TRBV15 and J usage is TRBJ2-1; possible D gene TRBD2, 7 bases. V lost 7 bases to trimming and J lost 0 bases, with 16 bases between them. CDR3 length: 16 amino acids. CDR1 and CDR2 (germline): LNHNV, YYDKDF (reference sequence).

The chain couples TRBV10-3 to TRBJ2-7; 9 bases line up with TRBD2. The CDR3 length is 14 residues. Germline V gives CDR1 ENHRY, CDR2 SYGVKD. The V segment lost 10 bases and the J segment 3 bases; nucleotides outside the gene matches: 10. In nucleotides, the CDR3 is TGTGCCACCAATAGCGGGAGAAGCGGCTACGAGCAGTACTTC. It is translated as CATNSGRSGYEQYF.

This clone has more than one count but fewer than ten. This sequence joins TRBV6-5 and TRBJ2-3, with 9 bases aligning to TRBD2. CDR3 size: 16 residues. J gave up 4 bases and V 4 bases, and 9 bases lay outside the gene matches. The germline CDR1 and CDR2 sequences are MNHEY and SVGAGI. The CDR3 loop reads CASSSLGAGGADTQYF. DNA for the CDR3: TGTGCCAGCAGTTCCCTGGGGGCGGGAGGGGCAGATACGCAGTATTTT.

The V and J genes are TRBV7-3 and TRBJ1-2, with D possibly matching TRBD1 (6 bases). Germline lookup yields CDR1 SGHTA and CDR2 FQGTGA. V lost 2 bases to trimming and J lost 7 bases, with 14 bases between them. There are 14 residues in the CDR3. The CDR3 DNA sequence: TGTGCCAGCAGCTTAGGGGGGGCGACTGGTGGCTACACCTTC. Protein sequence: CASSLGGATGGYTF.

The gene calls are TRBV10-3 and TRBJ1-4; 7 positions match TRBD1. The CDR3 runs 19 residues. CDR1 and CDR2 (germline): ENHRY, SYGVKD. V lost 4 bases to trimming and J lost 0 bases; unmatched junction nucleotides: 14. CDR3 amino acids: CAISARWDSLSPTNEKLFF. CDR3 DNA: TGTGCCATCAGTGCACGCTGGGACAGTTTATCTCCAACTAATGAAAAACTGTTTTTT.